The present entry profiles one T cell receptor (beta chain) with its context. This CDR3 is built from 14 residues. With 3 bases removed from V and 0 bases from J, the gap between germline ends came to 8 bases. CDR1 is LGHNA and CDR2 is YNFKEQ in the germline V gene. Clones were sequenced by immunoSEQ multiplex PCR, and TCRdb holds only the in-frame ones, with some missing. The table shows about 95,000 clones, with 80% to 90% occurring only once. The source of the sample is a study of blood T cell repertoires in COVID-19. The chain couples TRBV4-2 to TRBJ1-2, with a possible D match to TRBD1 (6 bases). The clonotype originates from a man of 80 years or more with COVID-19, enrolled during active disease. Material for sequencing was peripheral blood. This chain's CDR3 is CASSQDRSNYGYTF. CDR3 nucleotides: TGTGCCAGCAGCCAGGACAGATCTAACTATGGCTACACCTTC.